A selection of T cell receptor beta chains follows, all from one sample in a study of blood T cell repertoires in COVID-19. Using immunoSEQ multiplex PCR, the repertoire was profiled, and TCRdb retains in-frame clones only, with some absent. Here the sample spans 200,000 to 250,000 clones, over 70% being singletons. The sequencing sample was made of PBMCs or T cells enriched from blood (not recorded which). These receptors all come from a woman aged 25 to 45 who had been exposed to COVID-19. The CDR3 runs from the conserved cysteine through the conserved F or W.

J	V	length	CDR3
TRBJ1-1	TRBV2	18	CASSEVIRGGRMNTEAFF
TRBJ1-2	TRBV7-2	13	CASSLYEIYGYTF
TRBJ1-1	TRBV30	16	CAWSRHNPTDTAEAFF
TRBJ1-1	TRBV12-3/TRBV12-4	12	CASNSGITEAFF
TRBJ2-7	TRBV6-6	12	CAVRGTGGEQYF
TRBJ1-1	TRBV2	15	CASRSPVAGTTEAFF
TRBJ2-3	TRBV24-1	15	CATSDPRARGDTQYF
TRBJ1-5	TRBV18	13	CASSEGQGQPQHF
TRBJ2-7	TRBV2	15	CASRTGLAGTYEQYF
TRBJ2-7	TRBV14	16	CASSQKGTSEPYEQYF
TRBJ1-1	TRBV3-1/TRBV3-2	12	CASSQAGTEAFF
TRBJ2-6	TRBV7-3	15	CASSSRSSGANVLTF
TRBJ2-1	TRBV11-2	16	CASSLDFSGRGNEQFF
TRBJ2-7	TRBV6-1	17	CASSVNTGTVWSYEQYF
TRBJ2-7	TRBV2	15	CASSDIIAGGYEQYF
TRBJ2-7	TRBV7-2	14	CASSLQTGGNEQYF
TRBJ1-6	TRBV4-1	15	CASREGTSYNSPLHF
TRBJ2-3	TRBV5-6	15	CASSFGQGTTDTQYF
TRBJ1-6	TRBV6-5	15	CASSYDRGGSSPLHF
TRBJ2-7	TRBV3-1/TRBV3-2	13	CASVPRQGGEQYF
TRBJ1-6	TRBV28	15	CASSSGGQGNSPLHF
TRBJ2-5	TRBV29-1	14	CSTRDRVGWETQYF
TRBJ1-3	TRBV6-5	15	CASQRGDFSGNTIYF